These 5 T cell receptor beta chains were all obtained from the same sample, sequenced in a study of sequential checkpoint blockade in melanoma. Treatment reported: randomized to nivolumab then ipilimumab (arm A) or the reverse (arm B). Only in-frame clones appear in the TCRdb table, and some are missing; sequencing was by immunoSEQ multiplex PCR. Here the sample spans several thousand clones, less than 65% being singletons. The input for sequencing was CD8+ T cells sorted from blood (inferred from file names), taken from a patient given nivolumab and ipilimumab in sequence. The receptors shown here come from a human donor with melanoma.

The rearrangement joins TRBV5-1 to TRBJ2-7; possible D gene TRBD1, 5 bases. Between the trimmed V and J ends, which lost 4 bases and 3 bases, there was a span of 17 bases. Per germline, CDR1 SGHRS and CDR2 YFSETQ. This CDR3 is 15 amino acids long. The CDR3 is CASSQGDYSRYEQYF. CDR3 in DNA: TGCGCCAGCAGCCAAGGGGATTACAGCCGCTACGAGCAGTACTTC. The whole variable domain, filled in from reference TRBV5-1 and TRBJ2-7, reads KAGVTQTPRYLIKTRGQQVTLSCSPISGHRSVSWYQQTPGQGLQFLFEYFSETQRNKGNFPGRFSGRQFSNSRSEMNVSTLELGDSALYLCASSQGDYSRYEQYFGPGTRLTVT.

The rearrangement uses TRBV27 and TRBJ2-7; 11 bases agree with TRBD2. The germline V gene has CDR1 MNHEY and CDR2 SMNVEV (reference sequence). The CDR3 sequence is 17 residues long. V lost 6 bases and J lost 2; bases outside the gene matches: 12. The CDR3 DNA reads TGTGCCAGCAGCTCGGTGTGGGGGACTAGCGGTCCCTACGAGCAGTACTTC. Translating it yields CASSSVWGTSGPYEQYF.

This clone occurred a few times. The J gene is TRBJ1-1, the V gene TRBV4-1; no clear D gene. The germline gives CDR1 MGHRA, CDR2 YSYEKL. There are 13 residues in the CDR3. The V and J ends lost 9 bases and 4 bases respectively, with 15 bases between them. CDR3 DNA: TGCGCCAGTTCACGGGATCGGGGCACTGAAGCTTTCTTT. This sequence encodes CASSRDRGTEAFF.

This clone has a handful of counts. The rearrangement joins TRBV4-3 to TRBJ2-7; D may be TRBD1 (5 bases). This CDR3 is 14 amino acids long. The germline CDR1 and CDR2 sequences are LGHNA and YSLEER. Deletions cut 4 bases from V and 0 bases from J, with 10 bases between. The CDR3 region is CASSPAGASYEQYF. DNA for the CDR3: TGCGCCAGCAGCCCCGCTGGGGCCTCCTACGAGCAGTACTTC.

This clone was seen only once. CDR3 residues: CASSSGMSPRDQNEQFF. As DNA, the CDR3 is TGTGCCAGCAGCTCAGGAATGAGCCCCAGAGACCAGAATGAGCAGTTCTTC. The chain couples TRBV7-9 to TRBJ2-1; D remains unclear. The CDR3 covers 17 residues. The germline V gene encodes CDR1 SEHNR and CDR2 FQNEAQ (reference sequence). Trimming removed 4 bases at V and 7 bases at J, with 23 bases between.